This note documents a single T cell receptor (beta chain) sequence. Its matching antigen is unknown. Combining iRepertoire HTBI primers with Arm-PCR of CDR3 regions, the authors built TCR beta libraries. Methods used by the authors: In the combined samples, 62 TRBV and fewer than 15 TRBJ segments were identified. TCRdb analysed the multiplex PCR reads with MiXCR anew, one entry per CDR3 protein. What appears here as the V and J calls and clone size reflects TCRdb's work, not the paper's. Here the sample spans roughly 440,000 distinct CDR3 sequences, about 16% being singletons. This sample was included in a study of regulatory T cells in long-lasting Graves disease. The sample's time point: newly diagnosed GD, antithyroid drugs for less than 3 months. The TCR library was made from RNA that had been extracted from PBMCs in TRIzol. The CDR3 has 15 residues. CDR1 and CDR2 (germline): MNHEY, SMNVEV (reference sequence). The germline V and J ends were trimmed by 3 bases and 2 bases, with 13 bases remaining between them.

Findings and limits, study-wide: More public clonotypes were shared by persistent patients (fewer than 3,000) than by new patients (approximately 990). Persistent cases of Graves' showed reduced TCR diversity relative to newly diagnosed patients.

Another study also made use of these data, one on T cells in Graves' hyperthyroidism and ophthalmopathy.

V usage is TRBV27 and J usage is TRBJ1-1; D might be TRBD1 (5 bases). The receptor's source is a woman in her late teens or twenties with Graves disease. Material: peripheral blood mononuclear cells (PBMCs), obtained at new diagnosis, from a patient treated with antithyroid drugs. CDR3 nucleotide sequence: TGTGCCAGCAGTTTCGGGGGAGGTGTAAACACTGAAGCTTTCTTT. This sequence encodes CASSFGGGVNTEAFF.